The 7 T cell receptor beta chains listed next were all sequenced from one sample in a study of cytomegalovirus exposure and HLA in healthy donors. Both 60 Vbeta primers and 13 Jbeta primers went into the PCR. TCRdb's copy holds only in-frame clones and misses some; the assay was immunoSEQ multiplex PCR. Among roughly 150,000 clones, over 60% were seen once, and the ten largest hold around 3%. Sequencing was performed on PBMCs. These receptor sequences come from a woman aged 25 to 45 in good health and CMV-seropositive.

The chain is built from TRBV29-1 and TRBJ2-5; maybe TRBD1 (6 bases). From germline, CDR1 is SQVTM and CDR2 ANQGSEA. V was cut by 0 bases and J by 5 bases, with 10 bases left in between. CDR3 length equals 13 residues. The CDR3 loop is CSVEEQGLETQYF. DNA for the CDR3: TGCAGCGTTGAAGAACAGGGTTTGGAGACCCAGTACTTC.

V usage is TRBV27 and J usage is TRBJ2-3, with D perhaps TRBD2 (6 bases). The CDR3 consists of 15 residues. Trimming stripped 4 bases from V and 0 bases from J, with 11 bases between. Germline loops: CDR1 MNHEY, CDR2 SMNVEV (reference sequence). CDR3: CASSSSGRSTDTQYF. CDR3 coding DNA: TGTGCCAGCAGTTCGTCCGGGAGAAGCACAGATACGCAGTATTTT.

The sample holds a few counts of this clone. The chain employs TRBV6-5 and TRBJ1-5, with D uncertain. The germline V gene has CDR1 MNHEY and CDR2 SVGAGI. This CDR3 region has 14 residues. The germline V and J ends were trimmed by 8 bases and 3 bases, with 14 bases remaining between them. The CDR3 protein is CASGLKSLNQPQHF. The CDR3 coding sequence is TGTGCCAGCGGACTTAAGAGCCTCAATCAGCCCCAGCATTTT.

The V gene is TRBV9, the J gene TRBJ1-1; no firm D call. CDR1 is SGDLS and CDR2 is YYNGEE in the germline V gene. V was cut by 3 bases and J by 2 bases, with 11 bases left in between. This CDR3 has 14 residues. For the CDR3, the DNA is TGTGCCAGCAGCGCCAACGTGGCCAACACTGAAGCTTTCTTT. Translation gives CASSANVANTEAFF.

This clone was seen more than once but under ten times. The chain uses TRBV25-1 and TRBJ1-2, with D possibly being TRBD1 (5 bases). Trimming removed 3 bases from V and 6 bases from J, with 17 bases in between. The V gene's germline CDR1 is MGHDK and CDR2 SYGVNS. The CDR3 runs 15 residues. The CDR3 DNA sequence: TGTGCCAGCAGTGAGTCTAGGGGTTTAACTGATGGCTACACCTTC. Its protein product is CASSESRGLTDGYTF.

This clone occurred once. This chain connects TRBV6-1 to TRBJ1-3, with D uncertain. V was pared by 10 bases and J by 0 bases, with 16 bases between. This CDR3 comprises 15 residues. Germline values: CDR1 MNHNS, CDR2 SASEGT. CDR3 region: CATRAMVDSGNTIYF. The CDR3 coding sequence is TGTGCCACCCGCGCAATGGTAGACTCTGGAAACACCATATATTTT.

In its sample, this clone was seen a few times. This chain connects TRBV27 to TRBJ2-2; TRBD2 might be the D (6 bases). Trimming took off 8 bases at V and 0 bases at J, with 7 bases between the two ends. This CDR3 has 13 residues. Germline V gene lookup returns CDR1 MNHEY and CDR2 SMNVEV (reference sequence). The chain's CDR3 is CASGLTNTGELFF. The CDR3 coding sequence is TGTGCCAGCGGACTAACGAACACCGGGGAGCTGTTTTTT.